This record looks at one T cell receptor delta chain sequence and its context. This sample was included in a study of gamma-delta T cells after stem cell transplantation. The germline V gene has CDR1 GEAIGNYY and CDR2 EKD. The CDR3 is 19 amino acids. V trimming: 0 bases; J trimming: 2 bases; junction bases outside the gene matches: 6. TCRdb reprocessed the RT-PCR reads through CATT. Of around 5,700 delta-chain clones listed, 1.5% to 2.5% are singletons. This sequence joins TRDV2 and TRDJ3; 10 bases match TRDD3. The sample was gamma-delta T cells. This sequence originates from a human donor. It is not recorded whose cells these are; they may come from a transplant donor. The CDR3 DNA reads as TGTGCCTGTGACACCGTGTTGGGGGATACAGCCTGGGACACCCGACAGATGTTTTTC. Protein product: CACDTVLGDTAWDTRQMFF.